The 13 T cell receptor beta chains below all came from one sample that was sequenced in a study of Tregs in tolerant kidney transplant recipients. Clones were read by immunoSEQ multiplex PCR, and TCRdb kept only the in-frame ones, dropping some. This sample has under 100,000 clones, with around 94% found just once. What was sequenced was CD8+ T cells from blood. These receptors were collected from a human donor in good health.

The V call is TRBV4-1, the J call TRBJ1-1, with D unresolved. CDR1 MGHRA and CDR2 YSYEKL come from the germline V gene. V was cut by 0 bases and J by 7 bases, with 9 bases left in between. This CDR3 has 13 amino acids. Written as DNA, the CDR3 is TGCGCCAGCAGCCAAGACAGGACGGTTGAAGCTTTCTTT. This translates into CASSQDRTVEAFF.

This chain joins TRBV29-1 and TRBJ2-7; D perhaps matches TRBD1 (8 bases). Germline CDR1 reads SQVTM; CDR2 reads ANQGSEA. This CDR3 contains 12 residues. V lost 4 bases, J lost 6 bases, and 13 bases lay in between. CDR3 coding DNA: TGCAGCGTTGGGACAGGGAGGGGCGAGCAGTACTTC. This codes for CSVGTGRGEQYF.

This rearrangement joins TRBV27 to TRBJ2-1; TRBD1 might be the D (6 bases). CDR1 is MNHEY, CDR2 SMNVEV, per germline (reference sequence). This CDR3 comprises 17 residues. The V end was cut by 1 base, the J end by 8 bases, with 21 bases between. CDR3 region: CASSLLDFEGVGHEQFF. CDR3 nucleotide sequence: TGTGCCAGCAGTTTATTGGATTTTGAGGGGGTGGGCCATGAGCAGTTCTTC.

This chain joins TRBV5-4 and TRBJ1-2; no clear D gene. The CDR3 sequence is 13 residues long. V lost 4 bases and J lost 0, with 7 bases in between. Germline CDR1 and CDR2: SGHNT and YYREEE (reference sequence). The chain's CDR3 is CASSADANYGYTF. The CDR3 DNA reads TGTGCCAGCAGCGCAGACGCTAACTATGGCTACACCTTC. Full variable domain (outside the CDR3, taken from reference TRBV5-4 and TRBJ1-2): ETGVTQSPTHLIKTRGQQVTLRCSSQSGHNTVSWYQQALGQGPQFIFQYYREEENGRGNFPPRFSGLQFPNYSSELNVNALELDDSALYLCASSADANYGYTFGSGTRLTVV.

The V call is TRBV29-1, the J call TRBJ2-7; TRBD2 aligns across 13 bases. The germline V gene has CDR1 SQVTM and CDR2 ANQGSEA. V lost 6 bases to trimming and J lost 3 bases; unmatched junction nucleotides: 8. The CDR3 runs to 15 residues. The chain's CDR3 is CSVAGTSGTFYEQYF. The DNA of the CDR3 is TGCAGCGTCGCAGGGACTAGCGGGACCTTCTACGAGCAGTACTTC.

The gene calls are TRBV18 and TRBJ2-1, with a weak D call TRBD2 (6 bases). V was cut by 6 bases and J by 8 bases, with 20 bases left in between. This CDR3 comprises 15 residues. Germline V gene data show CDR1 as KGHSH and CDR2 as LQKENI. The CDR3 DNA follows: TGTGCCAGCTCCGAAAGACCCCGGGGGTTTGATGAGCAGTTCTTC. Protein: CASSERPRGFDEQFF.

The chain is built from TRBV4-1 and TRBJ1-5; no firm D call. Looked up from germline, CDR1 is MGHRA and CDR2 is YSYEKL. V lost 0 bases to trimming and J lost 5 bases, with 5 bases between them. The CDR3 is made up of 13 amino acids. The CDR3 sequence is CASSQEGDQPQHF. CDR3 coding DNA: TGCGCCAGCAGCCAAGAAGGCGATCAGCCCCAGCATTTT.

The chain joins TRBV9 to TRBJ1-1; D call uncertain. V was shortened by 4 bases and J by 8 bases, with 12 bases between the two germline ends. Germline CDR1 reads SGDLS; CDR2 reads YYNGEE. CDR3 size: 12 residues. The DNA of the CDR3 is TGTGCCAGCAGCCCCCGGGAGCAGGAAGCTTTCTTT. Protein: CASSPREQEAFF.

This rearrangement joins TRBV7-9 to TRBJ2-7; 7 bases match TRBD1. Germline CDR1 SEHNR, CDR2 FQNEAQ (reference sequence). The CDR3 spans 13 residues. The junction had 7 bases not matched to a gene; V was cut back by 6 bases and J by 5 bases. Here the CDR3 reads CASRPTRGNEQYF. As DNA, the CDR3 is TGTGCCAGCAGACCCACCAGGGGGAACGAGCAGTACTTC.

For the CDR3, the DNA is TGTGCCAGCAGCTTAGGGGGGGGTCCCAGCTCTGGGGCCAACGTCCTGACTTTC. It encodes CASSLGGGPSSGANVLTF. V gene TRBV11-2 combines with J gene TRBJ2-6; 7 nucleotides agree with TRBD2. The V gene end was trimmed by 1 base and the J gene end by 0 bases; junction bases not matched to a gene: 6. The CDR3 covers 18 residues. CDR1 is SGHAT, CDR2 FQNNGV, per germline.

The CDR3 loop reads CASSQERGLAATDTQYF. The CDR3 DNA is TGTGCCAGCAGCCAAGAGAGGGGCTTAGCGGCCACAGATACGCAGTATTTT. This chain links TRBV14 with TRBJ2-3, with D maybe TRBD2 (6 bases). The CDR3 spans 17 residues. The germline CDR1 and CDR2 sequences are SGHDN and FVKESK. V was cut by 0 bases and J by 2 bases, with 15 bases left in between.

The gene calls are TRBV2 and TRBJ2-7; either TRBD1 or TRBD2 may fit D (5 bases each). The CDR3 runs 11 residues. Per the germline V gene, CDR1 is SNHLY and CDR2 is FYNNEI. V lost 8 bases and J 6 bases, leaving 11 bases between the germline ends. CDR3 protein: CASRGVSEQYF. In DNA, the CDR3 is TGTGCCAGCCGAGGGGTGAGCGAGCAGTACTTC.

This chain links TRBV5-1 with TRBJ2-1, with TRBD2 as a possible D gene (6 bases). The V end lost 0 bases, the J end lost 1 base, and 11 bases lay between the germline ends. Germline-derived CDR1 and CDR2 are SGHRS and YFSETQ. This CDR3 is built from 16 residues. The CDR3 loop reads CASSLAPRGSYNEQFF. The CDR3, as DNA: TGCGCCAGCAGCTTGGCCCCCCGGGGGTCCTACAATGAGCAGTTCTTC.